This T cell receptor beta chain was identified during a study of beta chain features in type 1 diabetes. The germline V gene has CDR1 SGHRS and CDR2 YFSETQ. This CDR3 contains 14 residues. Trimming shortened V by 5 bases and J by 7 bases, and 15 bases separated the two germline ends. Isolated RNA was reverse transcribed in full, so expressed TCRB transcripts were sequenced. Some clones are missing from TCRdb's copy, which holds only in-frame ones; the method was immunoSEQ multiplex PCR. Among roughly 300,000 clones listed, 14% were seen once. The single heparinised draw taken from each donor contained around 110 mL of blood on average.

The specimen sequenced was central memory CD4+ T cells from blood. This receptor was taken from a man aged 30 to 39 in good health. This sequence joins TRBV5-1 and TRBJ1-4; D unclear. In DNA form, the CDR3 reads TGCGCCAGCAGACCGTCGGGGTTGGGTGAAAAACTGTTTTTT. Translation gives CASRPSGLGEKLFF.